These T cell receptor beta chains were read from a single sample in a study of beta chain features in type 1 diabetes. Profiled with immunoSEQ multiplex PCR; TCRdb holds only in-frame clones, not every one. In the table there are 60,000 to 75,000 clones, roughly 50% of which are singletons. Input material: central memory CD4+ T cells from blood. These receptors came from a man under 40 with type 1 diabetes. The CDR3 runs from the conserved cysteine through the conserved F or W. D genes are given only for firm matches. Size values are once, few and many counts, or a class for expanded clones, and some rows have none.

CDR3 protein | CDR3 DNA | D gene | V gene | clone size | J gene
CASQELAGRSDTQYF | TGCGCCAGCCAGGAACTAGCGGGAAGGTCGGATACGCAGTATTTT | TRBD2 | TRBV5-1 | NA | TRBJ2-3
CASRRSGENYGYTF | TGTGCCAGCAGGAGATCGGGGGAAAACTATGGCTACACCTTC | NA | TRBV4-2 | NA | TRBJ1-2
CASSEAWGQLNTEAFF | TGTGCCAGCAGTGAAGCGTGGGGACAGCTGAACACTGAAGCTTTCTTT | TRBD1 | TRBV6-1 | few | TRBJ1-1
CASSLSSGGADIQYF | TGCGCCAGCAGCTTGAGTTCAGGGGGCGCGGACATTCAGTACTTC | TRBD1 | TRBV5-1 | NA | TRBJ2-4
CASSSLGASGFTDTQYF | TGTGCCAGCAGCTCCCTCGGAGCTAGCGGGTTTACAGATACGCAGTATTTT | TRBD2 | TRBV11-3 | few | TRBJ2-3
CASSSREVGGYTF | TGTGCCAGCAGCTCTAGGGAGGTAGGGGGCTACACCTTC | NA | TRBV7-2 | once | TRBJ1-2
CASSKFVRSGANVLTF | TGTGCCAGCAGTAAGTTCGTGCGCTCTGGGGCCAACGTCCTGACTTTC | NA | TRBV27 | NA | TRBJ2-6
CAWSVHQRGGNGYTF | TGTGCCTGGAGTGTACATCAGAGAGGGGGTAATGGCTACACCTTC | NA | TRBV30 | NA | TRBJ1-2
CASSFTFYRMNTEAFF | TGTGCCAGCAGTTTTACTTTCTACAGGATGAACACTGAAGCTTTCTTT | NA | TRBV28 | few | TRBJ1-1
CASSQLPRTGGDRANYGYTF | TGCGCCAGCAGTCAATTGCCACGGACAGGGGGCGATAGGGCCAACTATGGCTACACCTTC | TRBD1 | TRBV23-1 | NA | TRBJ1-2
CASRAGLAYEQYF | TGTGCCAGCAGAGCGGGACTAGCCTACGAGCAGTACTTC | TRBD2 | TRBV6-5 | NA | TRBJ2-7
CASSWGLAEQETQYF | TGTGCCAGCAGTTGGGGACTAGCGGAACAAGAGACCCAGTACTTC | TRBD2 | TRBV27 | once | TRBJ2-5
CASSPLDTDTQYF | TGTGCCAGCAGCCCACTAGATACAGATACGCAGTATTTT | NA | TRBV4-2 | few | TRBJ2-3
CASSLTGDTEAFF | TGCGCCAGCAGCTTGACGGGGGACACTGAAGCTTTCTTT | NA | TRBV5-1 | few | TRBJ1-1
CASSLGDGTGGYGYTF | TGTGCCAGCAGCTTGGGGGATGGGACAGGGGGCTATGGCTACACCTTC | TRBD1 | TRBV5-4 | NA | TRBJ1-2
CASKESQETQYF | TGTGCCAGCAAGGAGTCTCAAGAGACCCAGTACTTC | NA | TRBV2 | few | TRBJ2-5
CASSLYGGDRALPLHF | TGTGCCAGCAGTTTATATGGGGGGGACAGGGCCTTACCCCTCCACTTT | TRBD1 | TRBV27 | NA | TRBJ1-6
CAWRTGSTDTQYF | TGTGCCTGGCGGACAGGGAGCACAGATACGCAGTATTTT | TRBD1 | TRBV30 | NA | TRBJ2-3
CASSSDLGGSYNEQFF | TGCGCCAGCAGCTCGGACTTGGGGGGCTCCTACAATGAGCAGTTCTTC | NA | TRBV5-1 | once | TRBJ2-1
CASSLFGGLNTEAFF | TGCGCCAGCAGCTTGTTCGGGGGATTGAACACTGAAGCTTTCTTT | NA | TRBV5-1 | once | TRBJ1-1
CASSPSPGGWSYEQYF | TGTGCCAGCAGCCCGTCTCCGGGGGGTTGGAGCTACGAGCAGTACTTC | TRBD2 | TRBV7-6 | few | TRBJ2-7
CASSLQVGGYNEQFF | TGTGCCAGCAGCTTGCAGGTCGGGGGGTACAATGAGCAGTTCTTC | TRBD2 | TRBV5-6 | NA | TRBJ2-1
CASSFSTGKNTEAFF | TGTGCCAGCAGCTTCAGTACAGGGAAGAACACTGAAGCTTTCTTT | NA | TRBV13 | NA | TRBJ1-1
CAWSVGGTEAFF | TGTGCCTGGAGTGTGGGAGGTACTGAAGCTTTCTTT | NA | TRBV30 | few | TRBJ1-1
CASNLYGLAGATDTQYF | TGTGCCAGCAACCTCTATGGACTAGCGGGAGCCACAGATACGCAGTATTTT | TRBD2 | TRBV7-2 | NA | TRBJ2-3
CASSVGQTPSGANVLTF | TGTGCCAGCAGCGTAGGGCAGACACCCTCTGGGGCCAACGTCCTGACTTTC | NA | TRBV9 | NA | TRBJ2-6
CASMVVAQTGPYGYTF | TGCGCCAGCATGGTTGTTGCCCAGACAGGCCCGTATGGCTACACCTTC | NA | TRBV23-1 | NA | TRBJ1-2
CAWSSGGGEGELFF | TGTGCCTGGAGTAGCGGCGGGGGGGAGGGGGAGCTGTTTTTT | TRBD2 | TRBV30 | NA | TRBJ2-2